This TCR beta chain originates from a study of cytomegalovirus exposure and HLA in healthy donors. Study-level findings and limits: An analysis that was carried out later associated 16,951 TCR beta sequences with HLA alleles at 0.05 false discovery rate. V- and J-gene trimming of TCR beta was linked (in a later analysis) to a missense DCLRE1C variant. Accounts indicate the classifier identified cytomegalovirus status with strong specificity and sensitivity. In a later analysis, across HLA loci, associated TCR counts were highest for DRB1, lowest for HLA-C.

The PCR was carried out with 60 Vbeta primers and 13 Jbeta primers. Libraries were prepared by immunoSEQ multiplex PCR; TCRdb keeps only in-frame clonotypes and omits some of them. This table lists tens of thousands of clones. V gave up 6 bases and J gave up 11 bases; unmatched junction bases: 7. Germline V gives CDR1 SEHNR, CDR2 FQNEAQ (reference sequence). The CDR3 has 13 amino acids. Note on this clone: The antigen is not known.

The rearrangement uses TRBV7-9 and TRBJ1-4, with 9 positions matching TRBD1. The sequenced sample was PBMCs. The source is a woman aged 40-49 years in good health and CMV-seropositive. The CDR3 DNA reads TGTGCCAGCAGTCCCGAGACAGGGGGGAAACTGTTTTTT. Its translation: CASSPETGGKLFF.